This is a list of T cell receptor beta chains from one sample in a study of T cells after yellow fever vaccination. TCRdb passed the 5' RACE reads through MiXCR, listing each CDR3 protein once. Among 250,000 or so distinct CDR3 sequences listed, 3.6% were seen once. The sample consisted of PBMCs, taken 15 days after the yellow fever booster vaccination. The receptors stem from a man aged 18 to 29 who received the YFV17D yellow fever vaccine. Each CDR3 is given with its conserved first and last residue. Fields, in order: V gene, CDR3 protein.

V gene: TRBV20-1; CDR3 protein: CSVVLGTSGGAKAEQFF
V gene: TRBV4-3; CDR3 protein: CASSQDWSPYRGEKLFF
V gene: TRBV5-4; CDR3 protein: CASSLDLGGANTGELFF
V gene: TRBV5-4; CDR3 protein: CASSLARGGMNTEAFF
V gene: TRBV19; CDR3 protein: CASSPGTGVQPQHF
V gene: TRBV10-3; CDR3 protein: CAIRAGTGIYEQYF
V gene: TRBV23-1; CDR3 protein: CASSQSDSHGKNIQYF
V gene: TRBV3-1; CDR3 protein: CASSQEGGTYNSPLHF
V gene: TRBV6-2/TRBV6-3; CDR3 protein: CASSYEMGRLLNQPQHF
V gene: TRBV7-9; CDR3 protein: CASSSLAATGELFF
V gene: TRBV9; CDR3 protein: CASSVTPTSYEQYF
V gene: TRBV10-3; CDR3 protein: CAISGAGAGSGANVLTF
V gene: TRBV7-2; CDR3 protein: CASTQISGRPDADTQYF
V gene: TRBV7-9; CDR3 protein: CASSPWTGGNEQFF
V gene: TRBV7-8; CDR3 protein: CASSLAVAGVTYEQYF
V gene: TRBV19; CDR3 protein: CASSQGGQETQYF
V gene: TRBV6-5; CDR3 protein: CASSYTGVGTGELFF
V gene: TRBV5-1; CDR3 protein: CASSHGQGWRETQYF
V gene: TRBV5-1; CDR3 protein: CASSLGNRASYEQYF
V gene: TRBV12-3/TRBV12-4; CDR3 protein: CASSLWATEAFF
V gene: TRBV27; CDR3 protein: CASSLGGSKAFF
V gene: TRBV3-1; CDR3 protein: CASSQARDQEQFF
V gene: TRBV29-1; CDR3 protein: CSGGSGNEQYF
V gene: TRBV6-2/TRBV6-3; CDR3 protein: CASSQQGDGYGYTF
V gene: TRBV12-3/TRBV12-4; CDR3 protein: CASSKIAAGEAFF
V gene: TRBV19; CDR3 protein: CASSRRDSNQPQHF
V gene: TRBV7-2; CDR3 protein: CASSLSPAKQEQFF
V gene: TRBV28; CDR3 protein: CASSLNRDGHYEQYF
V gene: TRBV5-6; CDR3 protein: CASSLAVTRRAAEQFF
V gene: TRBV7-2; CDR3 protein: CASSPGQGRNQPQHF
V gene: TRBV12-3/TRBV12-4; CDR3 protein: CASSLANREDQPQHF
V gene: TRBV11-2; CDR3 protein: CASSLVKGARTEAFF
V gene: TRBV3-1; CDR3 protein: CASSQRESTQPQHF
V gene: TRBV18; CDR3 protein: CASSPPLGGRTFEGSYNEQFF
V gene: TRBV5-5; CDR3 protein: CASSEGAPGGTEAFF
V gene: TRBV9; CDR3 protein: CASSPWTANTGELFF
V gene: TRBV20-1; CDR3 protein: CSARVRGLNQPQHF
V gene: TRBV6-4; CDR3 protein: CASSDTSVSEQFF
V gene: TRBV5-1; CDR3 protein: CASSLSAGRQTQYF
V gene: TRBV7-9; CDR3 protein: CASSLTFYNTEAFF
V gene: TRBV7-2; CDR3 protein: CASSFQGFFSPLHF
V gene: TRBV7-2; CDR3 protein: CASSLGGSEKTQYF
V gene: TRBV25-1; CDR3 protein: CASSESQVMGEKLFF
V gene: TRBV12-3/TRBV12-4; CDR3 protein: CASSLGHLDYGYTF
V gene: TRBV12-3/TRBV12-4; CDR3 protein: CASSRDRRPYGYTF
V gene: TRBV7-9; CDR3 protein: CASSLTGGAGTNEKLFF
V gene: TRBV5-8; CDR3 protein: CASSLGLRGGQNEQFF
V gene: TRBV3-1; CDR3 protein: CASSQESASTDTQYF
V gene: TRBV7-2; CDR3 protein: CASSFDASGTQYF
V gene: TRBV11-2; CDR3 protein: CASSLSLEGYRPLHF
V gene: TRBV7-2; CDR3 protein: CASSIVPFNQPQHF
V gene: TRBV19; CDR3 protein: CASGGLAGGTDTQYF
V gene: TRBV2; CDR3 protein: CAWTGDSYNEQFF
V gene: TRBV11-2; CDR3 protein: CASSLVPARGRLKNTEAFF
V gene: TRBV2; CDR3 protein: CASSVDQPTGELFF